This T cell receptor (beta chain) was sequenced during a study of T-cell memory formation after mild COVID-19. This clonotype was found a few times. Per the germline V gene, CDR1 is SEHNR and CDR2 is FQNEAQ (reference sequence). V lost 3 bases, J lost 5 bases, and 14 bases lay in between. The CDR3 extends over 14 amino acids. 5'RACE with constant-segment primers built TCRalpha and TCRbeta cDNA libraries with UMIs. MiXCR was run by TCRdb on the 5' RACE reads, yielding one entry per CDR3 protein. The table records under 450,000 distinct CDR3 sequences, approximately 15% of them present only once. The chain uses TRBV7-9 and TRBJ2-7; D is undetermined. The specimen sequenced was PBMCs or a T cell subset sorted from them (not recorded which). This sequence was found in a man aged 18 to 29 who had mild COVID-19 (a few samples of this study predate the infection). Cell type and time point are not known. For the CDR3, the DNA is TGTGCCAGCAGCTTGGTAGGGTTCATTGACGAGCAGTACTTC. It translates to CASSLVGFIDEQYF.